The text below deals with one T cell receptor (beta chain). What it binds is unknown. A single heparinised blood sample, averaging approximately 100 mL, was obtained per donor. These data come from a study of beta chain features in type 1 diabetes. Study outcomes and limitations: At VDJ recombination sites, type 1 diabetes patients had fewer insertions and more deleted nucleotides. Moderately but significantly shorter TCRB CDR3s were found in Type 1 diabetes patients in all four CD4+ subsets.

Germline V gene data show CDR1 as MDHEN and CDR2 as SYDVKM. Trimming took 6 bases from V and 4 from J, leaving 13 bases between them. The CDR3 spans 13 residues. cDNA synthesis used the whole RNA isolate, giving expressed TCRB sequences. Clones were sequenced by immunoSEQ multiplex PCR, and TCRdb holds only the in-frame ones, with some missing. The sample contains a few hundred thousand clones, 9.5% to 12% of which appear only once. The sequence came from a woman aged 30 to 39 in good health. The chain is built from TRBV28 and TRBJ2-7; a weak D match, TRBD1 (5 bases). The specimen was naive CD4+ T cells from blood. CDR3 DNA: TGTGCCAGCAGAATCACAGGTCTTTACGAGCAGTACTTC. Translating it yields CASRITGLYEQYF.